This TCR beta chain was profiled in a study of blood T cells in healthy people across ages. As for the study in general: About one barcoded beta molecule per two T cells was the capture yield of template switching.

For this clonotype: The target antigen is unknown.

A second PCR of about 6 to 11 cycles used a sample-barcoded 5' primer and a J-beta primer mix. TCRdb re-derived calls from the 5' RACE reads in MiXCR, one entry per CDR3 protein. The data hold almost 300,000 distinct CDR3 sequences, with 25% to 30% observed a single time. Overall study results and limits: PBMCs left unsorted prevented a conclusive naive versus antigen-experienced comparison. A roughly linear age-dependent decrease characterized TCR beta diversity per million T cells.

The J segment lost 5 bases and the V segment lost 7 bases, leaving 14 bases of the junction unmatched. The CDR3 sequence is 15 residues long. CDR1 and CDR2 (germline): MNHEY, SMNVEV (reference sequence). The source of this sequence is a woman between 65 and 79 years old in good health. The sample was blood. The chain links TRBV27 to TRBJ2-7; TRBD1 matches 7 bases. The CDR3 DNA follows: TGTGCCAGCACCCCTGCGCAGGGGGTCTTTAACGAGCAGTACTTC. Its protein is CASTPAQGVFNEQYF.